This T cell receptor (beta chain) was identified during a study of shared clonotypes between healthy human individuals. Study-level points and caveats: Only blood samples were collected, and tissue repertoires likely differ.

As for this clone: What it recognizes is unknown.

It was across several immunoSEQ plates that each subset's genomic DNA was evenly split. The quantity of DNA used in unsorted PBMC replicate PCRs was around 0.3 ug, corresponding to about 30,000 T cell genomes. Some clones are missing from TCRdb's copy, which holds only in-frame ones; the method was immunoSEQ multiplex PCR. In the table there are about half a million clones, 79% of which are singletons. CDR1 is SGHTA and CDR2 is FQGNSA in the germline V gene. The CDR3 has 16 amino acids. V lost 5 bases and J 4 bases, leaving 20 bases between the germline ends. The specimen sequenced was PBMCs. This clonotype was sampled from a woman aged 40 to 50 in good health. Some clones in this sample may be carry-over from other donors' samples. The chain employs TRBV7-2 and TRBJ1-1; D is ambiguous. CDR3 sequence reads: CASSNDKMRPGTEAFF. DNA of the CDR3: TGTGCCAGCAGCAACGATAAAATGAGGCCGGGCACTGAAGCTTTCTTT.